The 29 T cell receptor beta chains reported below all come from one sample, sequenced in a study of T cell repertoires in cytomegalovirus infection. Each CDR3 protein is one row after TCRdb ran MiXCR on the reads. The data contain approximately 180,000 distinct CDR3 sequences, roughly a fifth of them singletons. Sequencing was carried out using PBMCs. These receptors were obtained from a human donor in good health (CMV status not recorded). Some clones in this sample may be carry-over from other donors' samples.

The sample holds many counts of this clonotype. This chain joins TRBV7-2 and TRBJ2-3, with D possibly being TRBD1 (6 bases). The CDR3 is 15 amino acids. Trimming shortened V by 3 bases and J by 4 bases, and 14 bases separated the two germline ends. Germline CDR1 reads SGHTA; CDR2 reads FQGNSA. CDR3 in DNA: TGTGCCAGCAGCTTCCGACAGGCGTACCCAGATACGCAGTATTTT. It specifies CASSFRQAYPDTQYF. Full variable domain (remainder filled in from reference TRBV7-2 and TRBJ2-3): GAGVSQSPSNKVTEKGKDVELRCDPISGHTALYWYRQSLGQGLEFLIYFQGNSAPDKSGLPSDRFSAERTGGSVSTLTIQRTQQEDSAVYLCASSFRQAYPDTQYFGPGTRLTVL.

This clonotype came up a few times. This chain uses TRBV5-1 with TRBJ2-7; 12 bases match TRBD2. V shed 4 bases and J 6 bases; nucleotides not matched to a gene: 5. Per the germline V gene, CDR1 is SGHRS and CDR2 is YFSETQ. CDR3 size: 14 residues. CDR3 in DNA: TGCGCCAGCAGCACCGGGACTAGCGGGTCCGAGCAGTACTTC. The encoded protein is CASSTGTSGSEQYF.

This clonotype was recorded many times. The chain recombines TRBV10-3 with TRBJ2-1, with TRBD2 matching 8 bases. The CDR3 is 14 residues long. The J segment lost 2 bases and the V segment lost 4 bases, leaving 1 base of the junction unmatched. The germline CDR1 and CDR2 sequences are ENHRY and SYGVKD. The CDR3 coding sequence is TGTGCCATCAGTGCAGCGGGGGCCTACAATGAGCAGTTCTTC. Translated: CAISAAGAYNEQFF.

A few counts support this clonotype. The chain uses TRBV2 and TRBJ1-1; 7 nucleotides align to TRBD1. The germline V gene encodes CDR1 SNHLY and CDR2 FYNNEI. Unmatched junction bases numbered 6, after V lost 6 bases and J lost 5 bases. The CDR3 covers 13 residues. The CDR3 loop reads CASRADRDTEAFF. DNA of the CDR3: TGTGCCAGCAGGGCCGACAGGGATACTGAAGCTTTCTTT.

V is TRBV5-1 and J is TRBJ2-7, with 11 bases that match TRBD2. The germline V gene has CDR1 SGHRS and CDR2 YFSETQ. V dropped 4 bases and J dropped 5; count of bases not matched to a gene: 11. The CDR3 covers 16 residues. CDR3 region: CASSNGLAGPSNEQYF. DNA of the CDR3: TGCGCCAGCAGCAATGGACTAGCGGGTCCATCGAACGAGCAGTACTTC.

This clonotype was picked up many times. The chain links TRBV25-1 to TRBJ2-3, with D possibly matching TRBD1 (6 bases). Germline V gene sequence: CDR1 MGHDK, CDR2 SYGVNS. Trimming left V 8 bases short and J 5 bases short, with 11 bases between. The CDR3 is made up of 12 amino acids. The CDR3 sequence is CASSRGGDTQYF. Written as DNA, the CDR3 is TGTGCCAGCTCACGAGGGGGAGATACGCAGTATTTT.

Worth noting for this clonotype: A read error is possible here, since a much larger clone lies one base away. The rearrangement links TRBV29-1 to TRBJ2-1, with D possibly TRBD1 on 8 matching bases. This CDR3 comprises 15 residues. Germline CDR1 and CDR2: SQVTM and ANQGSEA. The CDR3 nucleotides read TGCAGCGCCCCGTGGCAGGACAGGGACTACTATGAGCAGTTCTTC. It translates to CSAPWQDRDYYEQFF.

V gene TRBV6-6 combines with J gene TRBJ2-1; 7 nucleotides match TRBD2. This CDR3 is built from 16 residues. With V trimmed by 2 bases and J by 2 bases, 6 bases remained unmatched. The V gene's germline CDR1 is MNHNY and CDR2 SVGAGI (reference sequence). The DNA for the CDR3 is TGTGCCAGCAGTTACGGGGCGGGAGCTACCTACAATGAGCAGTTCTTC. Its translation: CASSYGAGATYNEQFF.

This clonotype occurred a few times. The chain combines TRBV7-9 with TRBJ2-1; TRBD2 matches at 7 bases. The CDR3 totals 14 residues. V was pared by 1 base and J by 7 bases, with 4 bases of the junction left unmatched. Germline values: CDR1 SEHNR, CDR2 FQNEAQ (reference sequence). CDR3 amino acids: CASSLEGGVNEQFF. The CDR3 nucleotides are TGTGCCAGCAGCTTAGAGGGAGGGGTTAATGAGCAGTTCTTC.

This clonotype was seen only a few times. V usage is TRBV20-1 and J usage is TRBJ1-5, with 9 bases aligning to TRBD1. Germline V gene data show CDR1 as DFQATT and CDR2 as SNEGSKA (reference sequence). The CDR3 sequence is 13 residues long. Losses at the gene ends were 8 bases for V and 5 bases for J; bases not matched to a gene: 7. The CDR3 nucleotides read TGCAGTACGACAGGGGGTCTCGATCAGCCCCAGCATTTT. Translating it yields CSTTGGLDQPQHF.

The genes are TRBV7-3 and TRBJ2-3; no clear D gene. The CDR3 has 13 amino acids. Germline CDR1 reads SGHTA; CDR2 reads FQGTGA. V lost 5 bases to trimming and J lost 6 bases, with 12 bases between them. This CDR3 reads CASSTALPDTQYF. The CDR3 DNA reads TGTGCCAGCAGCACCGCTCTACCCGATACGCAGTATTTT.

This clonotype was counted between two and nine times. The chain has TRBV7-3 and TRBJ2-3; 8 positions match TRBD2. V gave up 5 bases and J gave up 1 base; unmatched junction bases: 8. The V gene's germline CDR1 is SGHTA and CDR2 FQGTGA. The CDR3 totals 16 residues. CDR3 coding DNA: TGTGCCAGCAGCCCGATTAGCGGGAAAGGCACAGATACGCAGTATTTT. As protein: CASSPISGKGTDTQYF.

This clonotype occurred a few times. The chain combines TRBV28 with TRBJ2-5; the match to TRBD2 covers 10 bases. CDR3 size: 17 residues. Unmatched junction bases numbered 7, after V lost 3 bases and J lost 0 bases. From germline, CDR1 is MDHEN and CDR2 SYDVKM. The CDR3 DNA sequence: TGTGCCAGCAGTTTTTCCCTAGCGGGAGACCACCAAGAGACCCAGTACTTC. Residues: CASSFSLAGDHQETQYF.

The chain links TRBV11-3 to TRBJ1-4; 11 bases are a match to TRBD1. CDR1 is SGHNT, CDR2 YENEEA, per germline. Trimming cost V 5 bases and J 6 bases; bases outside gene matches: 8. The CDR3 has 16 residues. The CDR3 DNA reads TGTGCCAGCAGCCCAACCGGACAGGGGGCTGATGAAAAACTGTTTTTT. It yields the protein CASSPTGQGADEKLFF.

The sample holds a few counts of this clonotype. The rearrangement joins TRBV2 to TRBJ2-1; D is perhaps TRBD1 or TRBD2 (5 bases each). Trimming removed 8 bases at V and 1 base at J, with 12 bases between. The CDR3 consists of 14 residues. CDR1 SNHLY and CDR2 FYNNEI come from the germline V gene. The CDR3 region has the DNA TGTGCCAGCGGGCTGGGACCATCCTACAATGAGCAGTTCTTC. It specifies CASGLGPSYNEQFF.

The chain uses TRBV9 and TRBJ2-1; D possibly matches TRBD1 or TRBD2 (6 bases each). There are 18 residues in the CDR3. The germline V gene encodes CDR1 SGDLS and CDR2 YYNGEE. V dropped 0 bases and J dropped 7 bases, with 23 bases sitting between them. The CDR3: CASSVEGGGSWVRNEQFF. The DNA for the CDR3 is TGTGCCAGCAGCGTAGAGGGGGGAGGTAGCTGGGTGAGGAATGAGCAGTTCTTC.

This clonotype was seen at least ten times. The chain recombines TRBV28 with TRBJ2-3; the D call may be TRBD1 or TRBD2 (5 bases each). This CDR3 contains 15 residues. Deletions cut 6 bases from V and 2 bases from J, with 15 bases between. The germline CDR1 and CDR2 sequences are MDHEN and SYDVKM. The chain's CDR3 is CASSSIRGDTDTQYF. CDR3 in DNA: TGTGCCAGCAGCTCAATCCGAGGGGACACAGATACGCAGTATTTT.

V gene TRBV7-2 combines with J gene TRBJ1-1; no firm D call. The CDR3 totals 12 residues. With 3 bases removed from V and 3 bases from J, the gap between germline ends came to 5 bases. Germline V CDR1 and CDR2: SGHTA, FQGNSA. The CDR3, as DNA: TGTGCCAGCAGCTTGGTGGACACTGAAGCTTTCTTT. Its translation is CASSLVDTEAFF.

Many counts were recorded for this clonotype. This chain uses TRBV2 with TRBJ2-7; no reliable D call. V lost 4 bases and J lost 2, with 6 bases in between. Looked up from germline, CDR1 is SNHLY and CDR2 is FYNNEI. This CDR3 comprises 12 residues. This CDR3 is CASSAGPYEQYF. In DNA form, the CDR3 reads TGTGCCAGCAGTGCCGGGCCCTACGAGCAGTACTTC.

In its sample, this clonotype was seen many times. This chain joins TRBV29-1 and TRBJ1-2; D is unresolved. Per germline, CDR1 SQVTM and CDR2 ANQGSEA. V was pared by 4 bases and J by 4 bases, with 13 bases between. This CDR3 has 13 amino acids. The CDR3 DNA is TGCAGCGTTGGAGGAGGACCGAGCTATGGCTACACCTTC. This codes for CSVGGGPSYGYTF.

The rearrangement uses TRBV11-3 and TRBJ1-1; D is uncertain. The CDR3 runs to 15 residues. CDR1 and CDR2 from the germline V gene are SGHNT and YENEEA. V dropped 5 bases and J dropped 5 bases, with 18 bases sitting between them. The CDR3 coding sequence is TGTGCCAGCAGCCTGGTCCCCGGTTACCCTACTGAAGCTTTCTTT. Protein sequence: CASSLVPGYPTEAFF. The entire variable domain, with the rest obtained from reference TRBV11-3 and TRBJ1-1, is as follows: EAGVVQSPRYKIIEKKQPVAFWCNPISGHNTLYWYLQNLGQGPELLIRYENEEAVDDSQLPKDRFSAERLKGVDSTLKIQPAELGDSAVYLCASSLVPGYPTEAFFGQGTRLTVV.

V and J are TRBV6-2 or TRBV6-3 and TRBJ2-2, with D tentatively TRBD2 (6 bases). CDR3 size: 18 residues. Trimming shortened V by 0 bases and J by 1 base, and 15 bases separated the two germline ends. CDR1 and CDR2 from the germline V gene are MNHEY and SVGEGT. CDR3: CASSYSIEEGGNTGELFF. As DNA, the CDR3 is TGTGCCAGCAGTTACTCGATTGAAGAGGGAGGGAACACCGGGGAGCTGTTTTTT.

This chain connects TRBV19 to TRBJ2-7; D is ambiguous. V was clipped by 6 bases and J by 6 bases, with 12 bases between them. The V gene's germline CDR1 is LNHDA and CDR2 SQIVND (reference sequence). The CDR3 length is 12 residues. CDR3: CASRNRELEQYF. CDR3 DNA sequence: TGTGCCAGTAGAAACAGAGAACTCGAGCAGTACTTC.

This clonotype showed up just a few times. The rearrangement uses TRBV14 and TRBJ2-2; weak D call: TRBD1 (6 bases). The CDR3 is 15 residues long. Germline V gene sequence: CDR1 SGHDN, CDR2 FVKESK. V lost 2 bases and J 2 bases, leaving 9 bases between the germline ends. The DNA for the CDR3 is TGTGCCAGCAGCCAAACCGGGACAAACACCGGGGAGCTGTTTTTT. Translating gives CASSQTGTNTGELFF.

This clonotype was observed a few times. This chain joins TRBV28 and TRBJ1-2; D uncertain. This CDR3 comprises 13 residues. The V end lost 3 bases, the J end lost 1 base, and 6 bases lay between the germline ends. Germline CDR1 reads MDHEN; CDR2 reads SYDVKM. CDR3 loop: CASSLLGNYGYTF. CDR3 coding DNA: TGTGCCAGCAGTTTGCTGGGTAACTATGGCTACACCTTC.

This clonotype was detected many times. This chain links TRBV7-2 with TRBJ2-5, with 11 positions matching TRBD2. Unmatched junction bases numbered 5, after V lost 1 base and J lost 4 bases. This CDR3 has 16 amino acids. CDR1 SGHTA and CDR2 FQGNSA come from the germline V gene. CDR3: CASSLGETSGVETQYF. The CDR3 region has the DNA TGTGCCAGCAGCTTAGGGGAGACTAGCGGGGTAGAGACCCAGTACTTC.

Of note for this clonotype: Mismatch with germline at one junction end may stem from a read error. CDR3 nucleotide sequence: TGTGCCCGCAGGTCTTTAGGGGTGAACACTGAAGCTTTCTTT. It translates to CARRSLGVNTEAFF. The V and J genes are TRBV6-8 and TRBJ1-1, with D possibly TRBD1 on 5 matching bases. Germline loops: CDR1 MNHGY, CDR2 SAAAGT. This CDR3 has 14 residues.

This clonotype was seen at least ten times. This chain uses TRBV7-9 with TRBJ2-3; no firm D call. Between the trimmed V and J ends, which lost 1 base and 14 bases, there was a span of 13 bases. Germline V lookup: CDR1 SEHNR, CDR2 FQNEAQ (reference sequence). The CDR3 loop spans 12 amino acids. The CDR3 nucleotides are TGTGCCAGCAGCTTAGATGGTCTCCGTGGGTATTTT. Translated: CASSLDGLRGYF.

This clonotype was found a few times. The chain couples TRBV5-6 to TRBJ2-1, with D perhaps matching TRBD1 or TRBD2 (5 bases each). This CDR3 comprises 13 residues. The V end was cut by 7 bases, the J end by 5 bases, with 13 bases between. CDR1 and CDR2 (germline): SGHDT, YYEEEE. The CDR3 is CASSRDHHNEQFF. CDR3 bases: TGTGCCAGCTCCCGGGACCACCACAATGAGCAGTTCTTC.